In this sample, the clone carrying this T cell receptor (beta chain) turned up many times. Its antigen is not known. The V gene lost 5 bases and the J gene lost 0 bases, with 10 bases spanning the gap. Germline V gene lookup returns CDR1 SGHAT and CDR2 FQNNGV. This CDR3 spans 14 amino acids. This entry comes from a study of T cells in Graves' hyperthyroidism and ophthalmopathy. RNA transcripts yielded amplified TCR beta CDR3 regions. In the first-round RT-PCR of the TCR CDR3, the HTBI primer set was used. A single record per CDR3 protein comes from TCRdb applying MiXCR to the multiplex PCR reads. The sample holds a few hundred thousand distinct CDR3 sequences, 15% to 18% seen once. Findings of the study overall: In the blood, most expanded thyroid clonotypes above 0.001 appeared as well.

The receptor comes from a woman aged 25-40 years with Graves' hyperthyroidism. The sample taken for sequencing was blood. The genes are TRBV11-2 and TRBJ1-2; D is possibly TRBD1 (5 bases). The CDR3 coding sequence is TGTGCCAGCAGCCAGGGACTTTCTAACTATGGCTACACCTTC. It specifies CASSQGLSNYGYTF.